This TCR beta chain emerged from a study of blood T cell repertoires in COVID-19. The CDR3 loop spans 13 amino acids. CDR1 and CDR2 (germline): MNHEY, SVGAGI. V lost 7 bases to trimming and J lost 7 bases, with 13 bases between them. Produced via immunoSEQ multiplex PCR; TCRdb's table is partial and in-frame only. The table lists a few hundred thousand clones, around nine tenths of them singletons. This clonotype originated in a young man with acute or convalescent COVID-19. This chain joins TRBV6-5 and TRBJ1-4, with D possibly matching TRBD1 (6 bases). Sequenced sample: peripheral blood. The CDR3 DNA is TGTGCCAGCACCTCCTTAGGGGGTGAAAAACTGTTTTTT. Translating gives CASTSLGGEKLFF.